The 31 T cell receptor beta chains below all came from one sample that was sequenced in a study of control samples from healthy donors and cancer patients. This table comes from immunoSEQ multiplex PCR, and its TCRdb copy is limited to in-frame clones, with some not included. The sample records about 80,000 clones, 88% being singletons. Sequencing input: blood. These receptor sequences come from a woman in her forties or fifties in good health.

This clone has only one observation. The chain couples TRBV4-1 to TRBJ1-4; a possible D gene is TRBD1 (5 bases). Germline CDR1 and CDR2: MGHRA and YSYEKL. This CDR3 contains 14 residues. V shed 4 bases and J shed 4 bases, with 10 bases lying between them. Here the CDR3 reads CASSRGAGNEKLFF. The CDR3 coding sequence is TGCGCCAGCAGCCGAGGGGCTGGTAATGAAAAACTGTTTTTT.

The chain joins TRBV29-1 to TRBJ2-7; 13 bases line up with TRBD2. Germline values: CDR1 SQVTM, CDR2 ANQGSEA. The CDR3 covers 15 residues. Losses at the gene ends were 0 bases for V and 7 bases for J; bases not matched to a gene: 6. For the CDR3, the DNA is TGCAGCGTTGAAGACGGACTAGCGGGGGCCGGAGAGCAGTACTTC. This sequence encodes CSVEDGLAGAGEQYF.

In nucleotides, the CDR3 is TGCAGTGGACAGGCTATCTATGGCTACACCTTC. Protein: CSGQAIYGYTF. This rearrangement joins TRBV20-1 to TRBJ1-2; a possible D gene is TRBD1 (6 bases). The CDR3 extends over 11 amino acids. The V end lost 7 bases, the J end lost 4 bases, and 10 bases lay between the germline ends. The V gene's germline CDR1 is DFQATT and CDR2 SNEGSKA (reference sequence).

The chain combines TRBV6-5 with TRBJ1-1; 7 bases match TRBD1. Losses at the gene ends were 5 bases for V and 3 bases for J; bases not matched to a gene: 6. The germline V gene has CDR1 MNHEY and CDR2 SVGAGI. CDR3 size: 14 residues. In DNA form, the CDR3 reads TGTGCCAGCAGTCCGACAGGGCGTGACACTGAAGCTTTCTTT. It yields the protein CASSPTGRDTEAFF.

The CDR3 region is CASSEGREQFF. CDR3 coding DNA: TGTGCCAGCAGTGAAGGCAGAGAGCAGTTCTTC. The rearrangement uses TRBV2 and TRBJ2-1; no reliable D call. Germline loops: CDR1 SNHLY, CDR2 FYNNEI. V dropped 1 base and J dropped 10 bases, with 5 bases sitting between them. The CDR3 spans 11 residues.

This chain links TRBV30 with TRBJ1-6; unclear D gene. This CDR3 region has 13 residues. Germline V lookup: CDR1 GTSNPN, CDR2 SVGIG (reference sequence). Trimming shortened V by 5 bases and J by 8 bases, and 13 bases separated the two germline ends. The CDR3 region is CAWSGERHSPLHF. Written as DNA, the CDR3 is TGTGCCTGGTCTGGGGAGAGACATTCACCCCTCCACTTT.

V gene TRBV5-4 combines with J gene TRBJ2-2; 7 bases agree with TRBD2. Trimming removed 4 bases from V and 1 base from J; junction bases left unmatched: 1. The CDR3 has 14 amino acids. Per the germline V gene, CDR1 is SGHNT and CDR2 is YYREEE (reference sequence). CDR3: CASSPGGNTGELFF. DNA for the CDR3: TGTGCCAGCAGCCCGGGGGGGAACACCGGGGAGCTGTTTTTT.

This chain joins TRBV19 and TRBJ1-1; weak D call: TRBD1 (5 bases). V was shortened by 9 bases and J by 0 bases, with 8 bases between the two germline ends. The CDR3 runs 12 residues. The germline CDR1 and CDR2 sequences are LNHDA and SQIVND (reference sequence). The CDR3 reads CASRDLNTEAFF. The CDR3 DNA sequence: TGTGCCAGCAGGGATTTGAACACTGAAGCTTTCTTT. Using reference TRBV19 and TRBJ1-1 for the parts outside the CDR3, the full variable domain is DGGITQSPKYLFRKEGQNVTLSCEQNLNHDAMYWYRQDPGQGLRLIYYSQIVNDFQKGDIAEGYSVSREKKESFPLTVTSAQKNPTAFYLCASRDLNTEAFFGQGTRLTVV.

The V and J genes are TRBV29-1 and TRBJ2-2, with D perhaps TRBD2 (5 bases). CDR3 length: 12 residues. V lost 6 bases and J 1 base, leaving 6 bases between the germline ends. Germline CDR1 reads SQVTM; CDR2 reads ANQGSEA. The CDR3 region is CSVGLNTGELFF. CDR3 in DNA: TGCAGCGTCGGACTGAACACCGGGGAGCTGTTTTTT.

The chain has TRBV12-5 and TRBJ1-2; 9 bases are shared with TRBD1. Germline assignment: CDR1 LGHNT and CDR2 FRNRAP. The V gene end was trimmed by 1 base and the J gene end by 3 bases; junction bases not matched to a gene: 3. The length of the CDR3 is 15 residues. CDR3 DNA sequence: TGTGCTAGTGGTTTGGAACAGGGGGCCTACTATGGCTACACCTTC. It encodes CASGLEQGAYYGYTF.

This clone is a singleton in its sample. This chain uses TRBV12-5 with TRBJ2-3; D remains ambiguous. Germline CDR1 LGHNT, CDR2 FRNRAP. Trimming stripped 6 bases from V and 2 bases from J, with 6 bases between. CDR3 length: 12 amino acids. This CDR3 is CASGVVTDTQYF. The CDR3, as DNA: TGTGCTAGTGGCGTTGTCACAGATACGCAGTATTTT.

The genes are TRBV18 and TRBJ2-3; D might be TRBD2 (5 bases). The CDR3 runs 15 residues. V gave up 4 bases and J gave up 0 bases, with 11 bases separating them. Germline CDR1 is KGHSH and CDR2 is LQKENI. Written as DNA, the CDR3 is TGTGCCAGCTCACTTCGGGATACTAGCACAGATACGCAGTATTTT. This sequence encodes CASSLRDTSTDTQYF.

The chain couples TRBV5-1 to TRBJ1-2; 9 bases are shared with TRBD1. CDR1 and CDR2 (germline): SGHRS, YFSETQ. The CDR3 covers 13 residues. Trimming cost V 0 bases and J 8 bases; bases outside gene matches: 2. The chain's CDR3 is CASSLGDRVGYTF. Written as DNA, the CDR3 is TGCGCCAGCAGCTTGGGGGACAGGGTAGGCTACACCTTC.

The J gene is TRBJ1-1, the V gene TRBV19, with 9 bases identical to TRBD1. This CDR3 contains 15 residues. V was clipped by 6 bases and J by 5 bases; unmatched bases: 10. Germline V gene lookup returns CDR1 LNHDA and CDR2 SQIVND (reference sequence). CDR3: CASRSNRGQETEAFF. CDR3 bases: TGTGCCAGTAGATCAAACAGGGGGCAGGAAACTGAAGCTTTCTTT.

The chain's CDR3 is CASSINHQGVQPQHF. The DNA for the CDR3 is TGTGCCAGTAGTATAAATCATCAGGGGGTCCAGCCCCAGCATTTT. This chain uses TRBV19 with TRBJ1-5; 7 positions match TRBD1. CDR3 length: 15 amino acids. CDR1 is LNHDA, CDR2 SQIVND, per germline (reference sequence). Losses at the gene ends were 2 bases for V and 7 bases for J; bases not matched to a gene: 8.

The chain uses TRBV5-1 and TRBJ1-6, with 8 bases fitting TRBD1. Germline CDR1 reads SGHRS; CDR2 reads YFSETQ. The ends lost 4 bases at V and 10 bases at J; junction bases unmatched: 16. The CDR3 totals 17 residues. In DNA form, the CDR3 reads TGCGCCAGCAGCCCCAAGGACAGGGCTGAAGGTGGATCACCCCTCCACTTT. This translates into CASSPKDRAEGGSPLHF.

The chain recombines TRBV29-1 with TRBJ1-2, with 8 bases matching TRBD1. The CDR3 consists of 15 residues. The V segment lost 7 bases and the J segment 5 bases; nucleotides outside the gene matches: 15. Germline CDR1 and CDR2: SQVTM and ANQGSEA. CDR3 nucleotides: TGCAGCGCCGGACAGGGAAATATAGGTCGGTATGGCTACACCTTC. This translates into CSAGQGNIGRYGYTF.

The count of this clone is one. V gene TRBV5-6 combines with J gene TRBJ2-7; no definite D call. CDR1 is SGHDT and CDR2 is YYEEEE in the germline V gene. V was pared by 1 base and J by 4 bases, with 9 bases between. This CDR3 region has 13 residues. The CDR3, as DNA: TGTGCCAGCAGCTTGTTAGACGATTACGAGCAGTACTTC. This translates into CASSLLDDYEQYF.

V and J are TRBV30 and TRBJ2-1; unclear D gene. V lost 0 bases, J lost 0 bases, and 12 bases lay in between. The V gene's germline CDR1 is GTSNPN and CDR2 SVGIG (reference sequence). The CDR3 is 16 residues long. CDR3 nucleotides: TGTGCCTGGAGTGTTTGGCGGACGGTCTCCTACAATGAGCAGTTCTTC. Protein: CAWSVWRTVSYNEQFF.

V is TRBV5-4 and J is TRBJ1-4; D is perhaps TRBD1 (6 bases). In germline, CDR1 is SGHNT, CDR2 YYREEE (reference sequence). This CDR3 comprises 14 residues. V was pared by 4 bases and J by 8 bases, with 15 bases between. This CDR3 is CASSLRTQGEKLFF. In DNA, the CDR3 is TGTGCCAGCAGCCTAAGGACCCAGGGGGAAAAACTGTTTTTT.

The V and J genes are TRBV12-3 or TRBV12-4 and TRBJ1-3, with D hard to call. Deletions cut 2 bases from V and 4 bases from J, with 3 bases between. CDR3 length: 12 residues. CDR3 region: CASSLMGNTIYF. The CDR3 nucleotides are TGTGCCAGCAGTTTAATGGGAAACACCATATATTTT.

The chain is built from TRBV6-5 and TRBJ1-1; D is unclear. Trimming took 2 bases from V and 1 from J, leaving 8 bases between them. Germline CDR1 and CDR2: MNHEY and SVGAGI. CDR3 length: 14 amino acids. The CDR3 here is CASSYVRGNTEAFF. CDR3 coding DNA: TGTGCCAGCAGTTACGTTCGAGGGAACACTGAAGCTTTCTTT.

CDR3 DNA: TGTGCCAATTACCCCGGGACAGGGAAGTGTGGCTACACCTTC. This sequence encodes CANYPGTGKCGYTF. The chain combines TRBV21-1 with TRBJ1-2; TRBD1, the table's D call, was not compared with the DNA. TRBV21-1 is annotated as a pseudogene. The CDR3 has 14 residues.

On this clone itself: One end of the junction fails to match germline, which may point to a read error. The chain carries TRBV19 and TRBJ2-3; 8 bases line up with TRBD1. The CDR3 has 11 amino acids. CDR1 and CDR2 from the germline V gene are LNHDA and SQIVND (reference sequence). The CDR3 DNA reads as TGTGCCAGTAGTATGGACAGGGATCTCCATTTT. The encoded protein is CASSMDRDLHF.

The chain is built from TRBV11-3 and TRBJ1-5, with D unresolved. CDR3 length: 16 amino acids. The germline V and J ends were trimmed by 0 bases and 4 bases, with 13 bases remaining between them. CDR1 is SGHNT and CDR2 is YENEEA in the germline V gene. As DNA, the CDR3 is TGTGCCAGCAGCTTAGATCTATCCGATCTAAATCAGCCCCAGCATTTT. Its protein product is CASSLDLSDLNQPQHF.

This clone has just a few counts. The rearrangement uses TRBV6-5 and TRBJ1-1, with unresolved D. CDR3 length equals 13 residues. Between the trimmed V and J ends, which lost 7 bases and 3 bases, there was a span of 12 bases. Per the germline V gene, CDR1 is MNHEY and CDR2 is SVGAGI. Written as DNA, the CDR3 is TGTGCCAGCATCCTCACATCACACACTGAAGCTTTCTTT. Its protein product is CASILTSHTEAFF.

The rearrangement links TRBV7-6 to TRBJ2-1; the D call may be TRBD1 or TRBD2 (5 bases each). Germline V gene lookup returns CDR1 SGHVS and CDR2 FNYEAQ. CDR3 length equals 15 residues. Trimming removed 2 bases from V and 7 bases from J, with 15 bases in between. CDR3 amino acids: CASSLSPGPQNEQFF. CDR3 nucleotide sequence: TGTGCCAGCAGCTTATCTCCGGGACCTCAGAATGAGCAGTTCTTC.

V usage is TRBV20-1 and J usage is TRBJ2-3; D ambiguous. The V gene's germline CDR1 is DFQATT and CDR2 SNEGSKA (reference sequence). V lost 5 bases to trimming and J lost 6 bases, with 9 bases between them. The CDR3 extends over 11 amino acids. CDR3 loop: CSAARSDTQYF. CDR3 sequence (DNA): TGCAGTGCTGCCCGGTCGGATACGCAGTATTTT.

The J gene is TRBJ2-7, the V gene TRBV10-3; D not resolved. V was cut by 6 bases and J by 1 base, with 10 bases left in between. The germline V gene encodes CDR1 ENHRY and CDR2 SYGVKD. This CDR3 has 13 residues. The CDR3 sequence is CAISSDVSYEQYF. DNA for the CDR3: TGTGCCATCAGCTCGGATGTTTCCTACGAGCAGTACTTC.

The chain joins TRBV5-1 to TRBJ2-1; maybe TRBD1 (6 bases). Germline-derived CDR1 and CDR2 are SGHRS and YFSETQ. CDR3 size: 15 residues. V dropped 3 bases and J dropped 4 bases, with 14 bases sitting between them. The CDR3, as DNA: TGCGCCAGCAGCTCGAATGGACAGCTTTACAATGAGCAGTTCTTC. Protein product: CASSSNGQLYNEQFF.

This clone showed up just once. This rearrangement joins TRBV12-3 or TRBV12-4 to TRBJ1-4; 8 bases map to TRBD1. The CDR3 sequence is 13 residues long. V lost 1 base to trimming and J lost 13 bases; unmatched junction nucleotides: 5. CDR3 bases: TGTGCCAGCAGTTTAGAACAGGGGGGGAGACTGTTTTTT. This encodes CASSLEQGGRLFF.